This T cell receptor beta chain was recorded in a study of blood T cell repertoires in COVID-19. About the research overall: Samples came from the United States, Italy and Spain, spanning acute and convalescent COVID-19. T cells, B-cell-depleted T cells, or PBMCs provided the cDNA or gDNA that served as material.

Between the trimmed V and J ends, which lost 4 bases and 5 bases, there was a span of 14 bases. Germline assignment: CDR1 LGHDT and CDR2 YNNKEL (reference sequence). The CDR3 loop spans 14 amino acids. As processed by the authors: Reference gene primers were amplified, and this amplification served to estimate nucleated cell counts. Some clones are missing from TCRdb's copy, which holds only in-frame ones; the method was immunoSEQ multiplex PCR. The V and J calls and the clone size are those of that table, but D and trimming were determined from the DNA. The data contain around 620,000 clones, 85% to 90% of them singletons.

This chain joins TRBV3-1 (or the pseudogene TRBV3-2) and TRBJ1-1, with a possible D match to TRBD1 (5 bases). The receptor's source is a woman aged 18-35 years with acute or convalescent COVID-19. Specimen: peripheral blood. The CDR3 reads CASSLAGLGTEAFF. In DNA, the CDR3 is TGTGCCAGCAGCCTCGCAGGGTTGGGGACTGAAGCTTTCTTT.